The source of this T cell receptor (beta chain) is a study of T cell repertoires and Cas9 in healthy adults. Findings and limits, study-wide: In vitro, SpCas9-reactive Tregs were reported to curb effector T cell proliferation and function.

TCRdb's table, derived via immunoSEQ multiplex PCR, lists solely in-frame clones and lacks some. Here the sample spans 20,000 to 25,000 clones, about nine tenths being singletons. Concerning this clone itself: Its specificity is not known.

The V gene's germline CDR1 is LNHDA and CDR2 SQIVND (reference sequence). This CDR3 spans 17 amino acids. V was pared by 6 bases and J by 7 bases, with 22 bases between. This chain links TRBV19 with TRBJ2-6; D gene unclear. The receptor was derived from a human donor in good health. Source material: CD4+ effector T cells (CD127+, CD25-, CD137-, CD154-) from PBMCs; culture status not recorded. CDR3 amino acids: CASRPSRAPGGANVLTF. The CDR3 region has the DNA TGTGCCAGTAGACCTTCCCGGGCCCCAGGCGGAGCCAACGTCCTGACTTTC. Together with reference TRBV19 and TRBJ2-6, the CDR3 gives the full variable domain: DGGITQSPKYLFRKEGQNVTLSCEQNLNHDAMYWYRQDPGQGLRLIYYSQIVNDFQKGDIAEGYSVSREKKESFPLTVTSAQKNPTAFYLCASRPSRAPGGANVLTFGAGSRLTVL.